What follows is one T cell receptor (beta chain) and its context. The source of the sample is a study of blood T cell repertoires in COVID-19. The CDR3 totals 11 residues. V shed 7 bases and J 9 bases; nucleotides not matched to a gene: 5. Looked up from germline, CDR1 is MNHEY and CDR2 is SVGAGI. In the authors' workflow: Reference gene primer amplification in the assay estimated nucleated cell counts. TCRdb's table, derived via immunoSEQ multiplex PCR, lists solely in-frame clones and lacks some. That table supplies the V and J calls and clone size; D and trimming were determined from the DNA. This table has 45,000 to 60,000 clones, around 84% appearing once.

Sequenced material: peripheral blood. This TCR derives from a man in his forties or fifties with acute or convalescent COVID-19. This sequence joins TRBV6-5 and TRBJ1-1, with 7 bases fitting TRBD1. The CDR3 here is CASKGTEKAFF. The CDR3 nucleotides are TGTGCCAGCAAAGGGACAGAGAAAGCTTTCTTT.